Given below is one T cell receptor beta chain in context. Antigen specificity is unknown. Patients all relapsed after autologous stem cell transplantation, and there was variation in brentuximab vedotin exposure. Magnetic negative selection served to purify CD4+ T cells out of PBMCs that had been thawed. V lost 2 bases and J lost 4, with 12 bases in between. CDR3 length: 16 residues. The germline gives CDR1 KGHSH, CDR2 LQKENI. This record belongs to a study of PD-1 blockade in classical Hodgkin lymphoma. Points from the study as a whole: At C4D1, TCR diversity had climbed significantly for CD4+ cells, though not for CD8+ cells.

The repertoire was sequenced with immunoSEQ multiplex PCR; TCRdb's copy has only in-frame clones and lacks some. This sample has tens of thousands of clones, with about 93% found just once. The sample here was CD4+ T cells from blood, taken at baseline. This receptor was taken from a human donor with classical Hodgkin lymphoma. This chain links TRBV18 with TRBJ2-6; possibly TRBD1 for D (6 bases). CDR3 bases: TGTGCCAGCTCACCAACTCAGGGGTTAGGGGCCAACGTCCTGACTTTC. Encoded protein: CASSPTQGLGANVLTF.